This T cell receptor beta chain was identified in a study of identical twins. To note about this clonotype: What it binds is unknown.

With V trimmed by 0 bases and J by 6 bases, 4 bases remained unmatched. This CDR3 contains 14 residues. Germline V CDR1 and CDR2: LGHDT, YNNKEL (reference sequence). Template switching added a universal primer site, and cDNA bore unique molecular identifiers. A single record per CDR3 protein comes from TCRdb applying MiXCR to the 5' RACE reads. The data contain 700,000 or so distinct CDR3 sequences, about 9.4% of them seen just once; the ten biggest clones take up 0.75% to 1%. Findings of the study overall: Partly confounded zero-insertion analyses could result from invariant MAIT and iNKT cells.

Healthy Caucasians, and only they, were the donors. The same data also went into a second study, on yellow fever vaccine responses in identical twins.

This sequence joins TRBV3-1 and TRBJ1-2; 7 bases map to TRBD1. The sequenced material came from PBMCs. This receptor was identified in a woman aged 18 to 35 in good health. The CDR3 protein is CASSQENRGDGYTF. The CDR3 DNA sequence: TGTGCCAGCAGCCAAGAAAACAGGGGAGATGGCTACACCTTC.